The T cell receptor beta chain described here comes from a study of T-cell memory formation after mild COVID-19. Broader study findings: Still unconfirmed is whether the second-wave clones peaking on day 37 recognized SARS-CoV-2.

The germline CDR1 and CDR2 sequences are SGHAT and FQNNGV. The CDR3 is made up of 15 amino acids, end residues included. On this clonotype: Its specificity is not known. The DNA is omitted, as the CDR3 cannot be located on it reliably, and the CDR3 follows TCRdb's listing.

TCRdb processed the 5' RACE reads anew with MiXCR; each CDR3 protein has one entry. The repertoire holds hundreds of thousands of distinct CDR3 sequences, with around 27% as singletons. The clonotype originates from an adult woman who had mild COVID-19 (a few samples of this study predate the infection). Cell type and time point are not known. The sequenced material came from PBMCs or a T cell subset sorted from them (not recorded which). The V gene is TRBV11-2, the J gene TRBJ1-1. This chain's CDR3 is CASSPSTLRGTEAFF.